The clone carrying this T cell receptor (beta chain) was found a few times. With a J-beta primer mix and a sample-barcoded 5' primer, a second PCR ran about 6 to 11 cycles. TCRdb called the 5' RACE reads again in MiXCR, with one record for every CDR3 protein. The data hold over 600,000 distinct CDR3 sequences, with about half observed a single time. The data are from a study of blood T cells in healthy people across ages. Germline CDR1 reads ENHRY; CDR2 reads SYGVKD. The CDR3 is made up of 13 amino acids. V lost 4 bases and J 5 bases, leaving 9 bases between the germline ends. Sequenced input: blood. The V and J genes are TRBV10-3 and TRBJ1-5; no firm D call. The clonotype originates from a man older than 75 in good health. In nucleotides, the CDR3 is TGTGCCATCAGTGCCGGTGAATATCAGCCCCAGCATTTT. Translation: CAISAGEYQPQHF.